The clone carrying this T cell receptor beta chain was detected only a few times. Its cognate antigen is unknown. This entry belongs to a study of CD8+CD57+ T cells in acquired aplastic anemia. Patients sequenced had flow cytometry evidence of CD8+CD57+ cell expansion. No therapy had been given to the patients at the time of blood sampling. Germline V gives CDR1 SGHAT, CDR2 FQDESV (reference sequence). With V trimmed by 5 bases and J by 10 bases, 8 bases remained unmatched. The CDR3 is 14 amino acids. Study-level results: Roughly 31 CD8+ CDR3 sequences were shared between patients and controls.

Profiling that covered TCR beta VDJ and CDR3 relied on genomic DNA as its template. MiXCR, applied by TCRdb to the reads, yields one record per CDR3 protein. Of 400,000 to 600,000 distinct CDR3 sequences detected, 25% to 40% appear once; the ten largest clones hold 0.75% to 0.95%. Sequenced: sorted CD4+, CD8+, or CD8+CD57+ T cells (not recorded which) from PBMCs. The clonotype comes from a human donor with aplastic anemia. The chain is built from TRBV11-1 and TRBJ2-1; 10 bases are a match to TRBD2. CDR3 DNA sequence: TGTGCCAGCAGCGTAGATACTAGCGGGGTAGAGCAGTTCTTC. It yields the protein CASSVDTSGVEQFF.